These 19 T cell receptor beta chains were sequenced from one sample in a study of a mutant IDH1 vaccine in newly diagnosed glioma. Regarding time point: week 11, during vaccination. Doses of 300 ug of mutant IDH1 20-mer peptide were given with topical imiquimod. These receptors lack a known antigen. TCRdb's table, derived via immunoSEQ multiplex PCR, lists solely in-frame clones and lacks some. The sample has 120,000 or so clones, 80% seen once. Sequencing was performed on PBMCs, taken from a glioma patient whose treatment included an IDH1 peptide vaccine. The receptors here all came from a man aged 40-49 years with glioma.

The chain uses TRBV13 and TRBJ2-6; D not resolved. CDR1 is PRHDT and CDR2 is FYEKMQ in the germline V gene (reference sequence). With 1 base removed from V and 0 bases from J, the gap between germline ends came to 1 base. The CDR3 has 14 amino acids. CDR3 nucleotide sequence: TGTGCCAGCAGCTTAGCCTCTGGGGCCAACGTCCTGACTTTC. Translated, it gives CASSLASGANVLTF. The variable domain in full, completed from reference TRBV13 and TRBJ2-6, reads AAGVIQSPRHLIKEKRETATLKCYPIPRHDTVYWYQQGPGQDPQFLISFYEKMQSDKGSIPDRFSAQQFSDYHSELNMSSLELGDSALYFCASSLASGANVLTFGAGSRLTVL.

This sequence joins TRBV5-4 and TRBJ2-5; TRBD1 matches 7 bases. From germline, CDR1 is SGHNT and CDR2 YYREEE (reference sequence). The junction had 8 bases not matched to a gene; V was cut back by 4 bases and J by 5 bases. This CDR3 is 14 amino acids long. The CDR3 DNA sequence: TGTGCCAGCAGCCCCGGACAGGAGAGGGAGACCCAGTACTTC. Protein product: CASSPGQERETQYF. The full variable domain, in which reference TRBV5-4 and TRBJ2-5 provide the parts outside the CDR3, is ETGVTQSPTHLIKTRGQQVTLRCSSQSGHNTVSWYQQALGQGPQFIFQYYREEENGRGNFPPRFSGLQFPNYSSELNVNALELDDSALYLCASSPGQERETQYFGPGTRLLVL.

This sequence joins TRBV28 and TRBJ1-5; D may be TRBD1 (6 bases). The germline CDR1 and CDR2 sequences are MDHEN and SYDVKM. The V and J ends lost 5 bases and 5 bases respectively, with 16 bases between them. The CDR3 spans 15 residues. The CDR3 loop reads CASSPSGEADQPQHF. The CDR3 DNA reads TGTGCCAGCAGTCCTTCAGGGGAGGCGGATCAGCCCCAGCATTTT.

The V gene is TRBV19, the J gene TRBJ2-7, with D perhaps TRBD1 (7 bases). The CDR3 covers 14 residues. The ends were cut back, 6 bases at V and 2 bases at J, with 14 bases in the middle. CDR1 LNHDA and CDR2 SQIVND come from the germline V gene (reference sequence). CDR3 nucleotides: TGTGCCAGTAGCTCGCGGGACAGCCCCTACGAGCAGTACTTC. Amino acids: CASSSRDSPYEQYF.

The chain employs TRBV5-6 and TRBJ2-3; 8 bases align to TRBD2. The CDR3 loop spans 16 amino acids. Germline loops: CDR1 SGHDT, CDR2 YYEEEE. The V and J ends lost 2 bases and 5 bases, in that order; junction bases with no gene match: 10. The CDR3 sequence: CASSFFRLAGGDTQYF. CDR3 nucleotides: TGTGCCAGCAGCTTCTTTCGCCTAGCGGGTGGAGATACGCAGTATTTT.

The rearrangement uses TRBV4-3 and TRBJ1-2; 10 nucleotides align to TRBD1. With V trimmed by 3 bases and J by 2 bases, 3 bases remained unmatched. This CDR3 region has 15 residues. From germline, CDR1 is LGHNA and CDR2 YSLEER. The CDR3: CASSQRTGGNYGYTF. The CDR3 nucleotides read TGCGCCAGCAGCCAGAGGACAGGGGGAAACTATGGCTACACCTTC.

The chain combines TRBV10-3 with TRBJ2-6; a weak D match, TRBD1 (5 bases). Trimming stripped 3 bases from V and 1 base from J, with 22 bases between. The CDR3 extends over 20 amino acids. Germline CDR1 ENHRY, CDR2 SYGVKD. CDR3 loop: CAISDSWGSGILSGANVLTF. The CDR3 DNA reads TGTGCCATCAGTGACTCCTGGGGCAGTGGGATACTGTCTGGGGCCAACGTCCTGACTTTC.

The rearrangement joins TRBV19 to TRBJ1-1; D ambiguous. Germline values: CDR1 LNHDA, CDR2 SQIVND (reference sequence). Trimming shortened V by 5 bases and J by 4 bases, and 11 bases separated the two germline ends. The CDR3 length is 13 residues. The CDR3 DNA follows: TGTGCCAGTAGTCCGGGCTCAGGCACTGAAGCTTTCTTT. This gives the protein CASSPGSGTEAFF.

This chain uses TRBV7-2 with TRBJ1-1, with a weak D call TRBD1 (5 bases). Trimming took off 5 bases at V and 4 bases at J, with 14 bases between the two ends. Germline CDR1 reads SGHTA; CDR2 reads FQGNSA. The CDR3 loop spans 14 amino acids. CDR3 sequence reads: CASSPTDKATEAFF. The CDR3 DNA reads TGTGCCAGCAGCCCTACGGACAAGGCCACTGAAGCTTTCTTT. The full variable domain, its missing parts supplied by reference TRBV7-2 and TRBJ1-1, is GAGVSQSPSNKVTEKGKDVELRCDPISGHTALYWYRQSLGQGLEFLIYFQGNSAPDKSGLPSDRFSAERTGGSVSTLTIQRTQQEDSAVYLCASSPTDKATEAFFGQGTRLTVV.

The V call is TRBV29-1, the J call TRBJ2-7, with D unresolved. Deletions cut 5 bases from V and 2 bases from J, with 10 bases between. There are 12 residues in the CDR3. CDR1 is SQVTM and CDR2 is ANQGSEA in the germline V gene. The CDR3 DNA reads as TGCAGCGTTAAAGGTGCTACCTACGAGCAGTACTTC. It specifies CSVKGATYEQYF.

This clone appeared a single time. The rearrangement joins TRBV6-5 to TRBJ1-1; a weak D match, TRBD1 (5 bases). CDR1 and CDR2 from the germline V gene are MNHEY and SVGAGI. The CDR3 contains 13 residues. V was clipped by 6 bases and J by 7 bases, with 15 bases between them. The CDR3 nucleotides are TGTGCCAGCAGGGGGGGAGGGAATGGTGAAGCTTTCTTT. This gives the protein CASRGGGNGEAFF.

This clone has a single count. J is TRBJ1-3 and V is TRBV28, with TRBD1 matching 9 bases. CDR1 and CDR2 from the germline V gene are MDHEN and SYDVKM. The CDR3 is 15 amino acids. With V trimmed by 3 bases and J by 4 bases, 4 bases remained unmatched. The CDR3 protein is CASSFTGGSGNTIYF. CDR3 DNA sequence: TGTGCCAGCAGTTTTACAGGGGGCTCCGGAAACACCATATATTTT.

V usage is TRBV4-2 and J usage is TRBJ1-2; TRBD1 matches at 8 bases. Germline V gives CDR1 LGHNA, CDR2 YNFKEQ. The trim removed 6 bases at V and 6 bases at J, leaving 9 bases unmatched. This CDR3 has 14 amino acids. CDR3 loop: CASRHDRGDNGYTF. Here the CDR3 DNA reads TGTGCCAGCAGACACGACAGGGGCGATAATGGCTACACCTTC.

This clone was seen more than once but under ten times. Its ends do not fully match the called genes, so a read error is possible. This chain uses TRBV11-2 with TRBJ2-7, with D perhaps assigned TRBD1 or TRBD2 (6 bases each). CDR3 length: 13 amino acids. Per germline, CDR1 SGHAT and CDR2 FQNNGV. CDR3 in amino acids: CASSSLSVGGENF. Here the CDR3 DNA reads TGTGCCAGCAGCTCCCTGAGTGTGGGGGGCGAAAACTTC.

This clone was picked up one time. The chain combines TRBV30 with TRBJ1-2; D is possibly TRBD1 (5 bases). V dropped 1 base and J dropped 14 bases, with 20 bases sitting between them. This CDR3 contains 13 residues. Looked up from germline, CDR1 is GTSNPN and CDR2 is SVGIG (reference sequence). CDR3 loop: CAWSAGTLNLGTF. CDR3 nucleotides: TGTGCCTGGAGTGCCGGGACCCTTAACCTGGGGACCTTC.

The chain is built from TRBV19 and TRBJ2-3; TRBD2 matches at 13 bases. Germline CDR1 LNHDA, CDR2 SQIVND (reference sequence). This CDR3 comprises 18 residues. The V gene end was trimmed by 3 bases and the J gene end by 3 bases; junction bases not matched to a gene: 9. CDR3 sequence (DNA): TGTGCCAGTAGTATTCTGACTAGCGGGGGGATCGGAACAGATACGCAGTATTTT. It translates to CASSILTSGGIGTDTQYF. The variable domain in full, completed from reference TRBV19 and TRBJ2-3, reads DGGITQSPKYLFRKEGQNVTLSCEQNLNHDAMYWYRQDPGQGLRLIYYSQIVNDFQKGDIAEGYSVSREKKESFPLTVTSAQKNPTAFYLCASSILTSGGIGTDTQYFGPGTRLTVL.

CDR3 in DNA: TGTGCCAGCAGCTTAGTGGCGGGTGTCAATGAGCAGTTCTTC. Its translation: CASSLVAGVNEQFF. J is TRBJ2-1 and V is TRBV7-8; tentatively, D is TRBD2 (5 bases). V shed 1 base and J shed 6 bases, with 10 bases lying between them. Germline CDR1 and CDR2: SGHVS and FQNEAQ. The CDR3 consists of 14 residues.

The rearrangement links TRBV7-2 to TRBJ2-1; D possibly uses TRBD1 or TRBD2 (6 bases each). The CDR3 is made up of 15 amino acids. Trimming pared 3 bases from V and 10 bases from J, leaving 19 bases between. Germline V gene data show CDR1 as SGHTA and CDR2 as FQGNSA. CDR3 in DNA: TGTGCCAGCAGCTTTGACATAGAGCGAGGGGGGGAGCAGTTCTTC. This codes for CASSFDIERGGEQFF.

A few counts support this clone. This sequence joins TRBV7-2 and TRBJ1-1, with 7 bases matching TRBD1. The V segment lost 4 bases and the J segment 1 base; nucleotides outside the gene matches: 9. The CDR3 is 16 residues long. Germline V gene data show CDR1 as SGHTA and CDR2 as FQGNSA. CDR3 region: CASSSRATGRNTEAFF. CDR3 coding DNA: TGTGCCAGCAGCTCCCGAGCGACAGGGAGGAACACTGAAGCTTTCTTT.